The source of this T cell receptor beta chain is a study of beta chain features in type 1 diabetes. The isolated RNA, all of it, was reverse transcribed, so expressed TCRB transcripts were what got sequenced. The protocol was immunoSEQ multiplex PCR, while the TCRdb copy is restricted to in-frame clones and leaves out a portion. The sample shows roughly 400,000 clones, over 12% of them seen only once. Study results and limitations: Whether TCRB rearrangement is influenced by HLA type went unresolved here.

On this clone itself: What it binds is not known.

V dropped 5 bases and J dropped 3; count of bases not matched to a gene: 3. This CDR3 has 13 residues. CDR1 is LNHDA and CDR2 is SQIVND in the germline V gene (reference sequence). Sample: naive CD4+ T cells from blood. This clonotype was sampled from a woman aged 18-30 years in good health. J is TRBJ2-7 and V is TRBV19; 8 bases match TRBD1. DNA of the CDR3: TGTGCCAGTAGTTGGGACAGGAACTACGAGCAGTACTTC. The encoded protein is CASSWDRNYEQYF.